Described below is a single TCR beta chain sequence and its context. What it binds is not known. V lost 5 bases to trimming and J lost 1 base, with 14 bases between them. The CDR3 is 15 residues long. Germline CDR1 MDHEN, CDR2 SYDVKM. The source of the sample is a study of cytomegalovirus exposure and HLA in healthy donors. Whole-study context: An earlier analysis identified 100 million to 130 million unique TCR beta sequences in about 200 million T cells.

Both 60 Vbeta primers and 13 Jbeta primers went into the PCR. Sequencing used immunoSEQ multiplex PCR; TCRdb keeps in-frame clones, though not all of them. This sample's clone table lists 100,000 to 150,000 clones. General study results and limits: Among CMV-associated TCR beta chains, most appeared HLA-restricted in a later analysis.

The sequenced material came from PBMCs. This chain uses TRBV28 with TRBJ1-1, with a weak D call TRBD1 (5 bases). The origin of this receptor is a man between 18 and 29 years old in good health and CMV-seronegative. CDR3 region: CASSVSRAANTEAFF. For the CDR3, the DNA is TGTGCCAGCAGTGTAAGCAGGGCGGCGAACACTGAAGCTTTCTTT.